The clone carrying this T cell receptor (beta chain) was detected many times. As yet, its antigen is unknown. Documented time point: patch test 1, 2 weeks after DPC sensitization. The treatment is: therapeutic diphenylcyclopropenone sensitization with weekly scalp DPC. The record originates from a study of human T cells and chemical hapten exposure. Study-wide background: Each week of the roughly 25-week study, patients had diphenylcyclopropenone applied to the scalp. Points from the study as a whole: It was expanded TCRs that formed significantly more large CDR3 similarity clusters than controls did. Sensitizing to DPC left TCRs with a frequency above 1 in 1000 unaltered.

The V and J ends lost 6 bases and 3 bases respectively, with 2 bases between them. Germline values: CDR1 MNHNY, CDR2 SVGAGI (reference sequence). The CDR3 loop spans 10 amino acids. The library tagged individual cDNA molecules with unique molecular identifiers. TCRdb fed the RACE reads into MiXCR, producing one record per CDR3 protein. The sample carries approximately 400,000 distinct CDR3 sequences, around 5% recorded once. This specimen consisted of whole blood, obtained in connection with sensitization to the hapten diphenylcyclopropenone (DPC). The chain links TRBV6-6 to TRBJ1-2; D call uncertain. The receptor's source is a woman in her forties or fifties with alopecia areata. Some clones in this sample may be carry-over from other donors' samples. The CDR3 bases are TGTGCCAGCAGAGACTATGGCTACACCTTC. The encoded protein is CASRDYGYTF.